Below, 9 T cell receptor beta chains from the same sample are listed, as sequenced in a study of graft-versus-host responses after intestinal transplantation. Antigens for these TCRs are unknown. Profiled with immunoSEQ multiplex PCR; TCRdb holds only in-frame clones, not every one. The sample carries more than 80,000 clones, roughly nine tenths recorded once. The input for sequencing was unstimulated CD4+ T cells sorted from spleen or lymph node cells, taken before intestinal transplant. The source is a human donor who received an intestinal transplant.

This clone has just one count. The V gene is TRBV11-2, the J gene TRBJ2-7; TRBD1 agrees at 9 bases. The CDR3 runs to 16 residues. Looked up from germline, CDR1 is SGHAT and CDR2 is FQNNGV. The junction had 8 bases not matched to a gene; V was cut back by 2 bases and J by 3 bases. The CDR3 here is CASSLTLGQGGYEQYF. As DNA, the CDR3 is TGTGCCAGCAGCTTAACTTTGGGACAGGGTGGCTACGAGCAGTACTTC.

This chain connects TRBV10-2 to TRBJ2-3; 7 bases line up with TRBD2. The germline V gene encodes CDR1 WSHSY and CDR2 SAAADI. V dropped 4 bases and J dropped 4; count of bases not matched to a gene: 2. This CDR3 spans 13 amino acids. The CDR3 region is CASSVGGPDTQYF. The CDR3 nucleotides are TGCGCCAGCAGTGTGGGAGGGCCAGATACGCAGTATTTT.

The chain employs TRBV10-1 and TRBJ1-1; the D gene is possibly TRBD1 (5 bases). Trimming shortened V by 4 bases and J by 9 bases, and 18 bases separated the two germline ends. Germline CDR1 reads WNHNN; CDR2 reads SYGVQD (reference sequence). This CDR3 has 14 amino acids. The chain's CDR3 is CASSGPGPGVQAFF. The CDR3 coding sequence is TGCGCCAGCAGTGGTCCGGGACCGGGGGTTCAAGCTTTCTTT.

This clone was recorded a few times. This chain uses TRBV10-3 with TRBJ1-2, with a possible D match to TRBD1 (5 bases). CDR1 is ENHRY and CDR2 is SYGVKD in the germline V gene. The CDR3 contains 15 residues. V lost 0 bases to trimming and J lost 7 bases, with 15 bases between them. This CDR3 reads CAISESPVGGSGYTF. The CDR3 region has the DNA TGTGCCATCAGTGAGTCTCCCGTGGGGGGAAGTGGCTACACCTTC.

V is TRBV5-4 and J is TRBJ2-7; 9 bases fit TRBD1. Germline CDR1 reads SGHNT; CDR2 reads YYREEE (reference sequence). V lost 3 bases and J lost 3; bases outside the gene matches: 7. The CDR3 runs 15 residues. CDR3 amino acids: CASSYGQGKNYEQYF. The CDR3, as DNA: TGTGCCAGCAGCTACGGACAGGGGAAAAACTACGAGCAGTACTTC.

The CDR3 bases are TGTGCCAGCGGGAAGGGGTGGAACACTGAAGCTTTCTTT. Amino acids: CASGKGWNTEAFF. The chain has TRBV7-3 and TRBJ1-1, with D perhaps TRBD1 (5 bases). This CDR3 spans 13 amino acids. Germline V gene lookup returns CDR1 SGHTA and CDR2 FQGTGA. V lost 8 bases and J 1 base, leaving 11 bases between the germline ends.

The chain is built from TRBV5-1 and TRBJ1-5, with 9 bases that match TRBD1. Germline assignment: CDR1 SGHRS and CDR2 YFSETQ. The CDR3 spans 15 residues. V lost 3 bases to trimming and J lost 3 bases; unmatched junction nucleotides: 4. CDR3 in amino acids: CASSSTGGPNQPQHF. CDR3 DNA sequence: TGCGCCAGCAGCTCGACAGGGGGTCCCAATCAGCCCCAGCATTTT.

The chain uses TRBV7-2 and TRBJ2-1; 7 bases are a match to TRBD1. The germline V gene encodes CDR1 SGHTA and CDR2 FQGNSA. The CDR3 contains 13 residues. With 2 bases clipped from V and 8 bases from J, the junction kept 3 bases outside the gene matches. CDR3 nucleotide sequence: TGTGCCAGCAGCTTAACAGGGGTCGATGAGCAGTTCTTC. Encoded protein: CASSLTGVDEQFF.

This chain uses TRBV6-5 with TRBJ1-2; D is perhaps TRBD1 (6 bases). The CDR3 spans 15 residues. V lost 0 bases, J lost 2 bases, and 10 bases lay in between. Germline V gene sequence: CDR1 MNHEY, CDR2 SVGAGI. The chain's CDR3 is CASSYSGQGNYGYTF. CDR3 nucleotides: TGTGCCAGCAGTTACTCGGGGCAGGGGAACTATGGCTACACCTTC.